Shown below are 22 T cell receptor beta chains from a single sample sequenced in a study of T cell repertoires in ileal Crohn's disease (dated by TCRdb to about 2019). Library creation used the immunoSEQ multiplex PCR assay. TCRdb re-hosts the immuneACCESS table, in-frame sequences only. Its copies lack some clones; in the studies checked, an unresolved V gene accounts for under half of them, and the cause for the rest is not known. The sample table holds around 2,000 clones, of which roughly 80% were seen once. Jointly, the top ten make up 11% to 15% of the sample. This sample's time point label indicates: proximal margin of the surgical specimen (macroscopically non-inflamed). The sequencing input was ileal tissue. These TCRs come from an adult with Crohn's disease.

V and J are TRBV7-9 and TRBJ2-5; 9 bases align to TRBD1. CDR3 length: 13 residues. J was trimmed by 3 bases and V by 5 bases; bases with no gene match: 1. Germline CDR1 is SEHNR and CDR2 is FQNEAQ (reference sequence). The CDR3: CASSRDREETQYF. The CDR3 DNA follows: TGTGCCAGCAGCAGGGACAGGGAAGAGACCCAGTACTTC.

V is TRBV5-6 and J is TRBJ2-7; TRBD1 agrees at 11 bases. The CDR3 loop spans 15 amino acids. The ends lost 4 bases at V and 5 bases at J; junction bases unmatched: 8. CDR1 is SGHDT and CDR2 is YYEEEE in the germline V gene. This CDR3 reads CASSKTGTGGDEQYF. The CDR3 DNA reads as TGTGCCAGCAGCAAAACCGGGACAGGGGGAGACGAGCAGTACTTC.

A single count supports this clone. This chain uses TRBV2 with TRBJ2-3; D not resolved. Trimming cost V 8 bases and J 0 bases, with 12 bases left between them. CDR1 and CDR2 (germline): SNHLY, FYNNEI. CDR3 length: 14 amino acids. CDR3 region: CASDGRISTDTQYF. DNA for the CDR3: TGTGCCAGCGACGGCCGGATTAGCACAGATACGCAGTATTTT.

The rearrangement joins TRBV10-2 to TRBJ2-3, with unresolved D. This CDR3 is 15 amino acids long. The germline CDR1 and CDR2 sequences are WSHSY and SAAADI. Between the trimmed V and J ends, which lost 2 bases and 0 bases, there was a span of 9 bases. The CDR3 region is CASSELGTSTDTQYF. DNA of the CDR3: TGCGCCAGCAGTGAGCTGGGAACTAGCACAGATACGCAGTATTTT.

This chain connects TRBV2 to TRBJ2-7, with D uncertain. V was clipped by 4 bases and J by 4 bases, with 11 bases between them. The CDR3 is made up of 13 amino acids. Germline V gene lookup returns CDR1 SNHLY and CDR2 FYNNEI. This chain's CDR3 is CASSANTGYEQYF. CDR3 nucleotides: TGTGCCAGCAGTGCGAATACCGGGTACGAGCAGTACTTC.

V and J are TRBV13 and TRBJ1-1, with 10 bases identical to TRBD1. Germline CDR1 PRHDT, CDR2 FYEKMQ (reference sequence). This CDR3 has 16 residues. V shed 3 bases and J 4 bases; nucleotides not matched to a gene: 8. The CDR3 nucleotides are TGTGCCAGCAGCTTCCGCCAATGGACAGGGGGCACTGAAGCTTTCTTT. Protein sequence: CASSFRQWTGGTEAFF.

The gene calls are TRBV11-2 and TRBJ2-1; unclear D gene. CDR1 is SGHAT, CDR2 FQNNGV, per germline. V shed 7 bases and J shed 5 bases, with 12 bases lying between them. This CDR3 is 13 amino acids long. CDR3 bases: TGTGCCAGCACCCTTGACCGGAACAATGAGCAGTTCTTC. Encoded protein: CASTLDRNNEQFF.

V gene TRBV6-4 combines with J gene TRBJ1-5, with D perhaps TRBD1 (5 bases). V was shortened by 6 bases and J by 2 bases, with 17 bases between the two germline ends. The germline gives CDR1 MRHNA, CDR2 SNTAGT. The CDR3 is 16 amino acids. The CDR3 loop reads CASRNDRGERNQPQHF. CDR3 nucleotide sequence: TGTGCCAGCAGGAACGACAGAGGGGAACGCAATCAGCCCCAGCATTTT.

This chain uses TRBV28 with TRBJ2-3; the match to TRBD2 covers 9 bases. The CDR3 totals 15 residues. V gave up 8 bases and J gave up 1 base; unmatched junction bases: 7. Germline loops: CDR1 MDHEN, CDR2 SYDVKM. CDR3 in DNA: TGTGCCAGCCTTATGGCGGGGGGGGGCACAGATACGCAGTATTTT. It is translated as CASLMAGGGTDTQYF.

This chain uses TRBV5-1 with TRBJ2-7; 8 positions match TRBD1. This CDR3 is 15 amino acids long. V trimming: 4 bases; J trimming: 5 bases; junction bases outside the gene matches: 11. CDR1 SGHRS and CDR2 YFSETQ come from the germline V gene. The CDR3 loop is CASSARGRGHDEQYF. CDR3 coding DNA: TGCGCCAGCAGCGCAAGGGGCAGGGGGCACGACGAGCAGTACTTC.

J is TRBJ2-1 and V is TRBV14, with TRBD1 matching over 9 bases. The junction had 12 bases not matched to a gene; V was cut back by 5 bases and J by 4 bases. Germline-derived CDR1 and CDR2 are SGHDN and FVKESK. This CDR3 region has 17 residues. In nucleotides, the CDR3 is TGTGCCAGCAGCGGTCGCCGGGGGACAGGGTATTACAATGAGCAGTTCTTC. Translating gives CASSGRRGTGYYNEQFF.

The chain uses TRBV4-1 and TRBJ2-1; 7 nucleotides agree with TRBD2. J lost 9 bases, V lost 1 base, and 9 bases had no gene match. The CDR3 length is 15 residues. Germline V gene lookup returns CDR1 MGHRA and CDR2 YSYEKL. The CDR3 protein is CASSQGGEGNSEQFF. In DNA form, the CDR3 reads TGCGCCAGCAGCCAAGGCGGGGAGGGTAATAGTGAGCAGTTCTTC.

This chain uses TRBV11-2 with TRBJ2-2, with TRBD2 matching 9 bases. J gave up 5 bases and V 4 bases, and 5 bases lay outside the gene matches. This CDR3 has 15 amino acids. Germline values: CDR1 SGHAT, CDR2 FQNNGV. The DNA for the CDR3 is TGTGCCAGCAGCTCCAGACTAGCGGCGACCGGGGAGCTGTTTTTT. It encodes CASSSRLAATGELFF.

The genes are TRBV5-6 and TRBJ2-1; 8 bases align to TRBD2. The CDR3 covers 15 residues. Germline CDR1 and CDR2: SGHDT and YYEEEE. V gave up 4 bases and J gave up 9 bases; unmatched junction bases: 12. The CDR3 coding sequence is TGTGCCAGCAGCCTTGTGGGACTAGAGGTTCTTGAGCAGTTCTTC. Its protein is CASSLVGLEVLEQFF.

The chain combines TRBV7-6 with TRBJ1-1; D unclear. The CDR3 runs to 14 residues. V was clipped by 4 bases and J by 0 bases, with 9 bases between them. CDR1 and CDR2 (germline): SGHVS, FNYEAQ. The CDR3 DNA reads TGTGCCAGCAGCTCCGAGCCAGTGAACACTGAAGCTTTCTTT. This codes for CASSSEPVNTEAFF.

The V and J genes are TRBV6-6 and TRBJ2-3, with D uncertain. The CDR3 has 13 amino acids. Germline CDR1 is MNHNY and CDR2 is SVGAGI (reference sequence). Trimming cost V 7 bases and J 4 bases, with 12 bases left between them. The CDR3 nucleotides read TGTGCCAGCACAGGCCTAAGCGCAGATACGCAGTATTTT. This sequence encodes CASTGLSADTQYF.

The CDR3 loop reads CASSRPDTGGDTNTGELFF. The DNA of the CDR3 is TGTGCCAGCAGCCGACCGGACACCGGCGGGGACACGAACACCGGGGAGCTGTTTTTT. The rearrangement joins TRBV4-2 to TRBJ2-2; D may be TRBD1 or TRBD2 (6 bases each). Per the germline V gene, CDR1 is LGHNA and CDR2 is YNFKEQ. There are 19 residues in the CDR3. V was trimmed by 4 bases and J by 0 bases, leaving 21 bases between them.

The J gene is TRBJ1-5, the V gene TRBV28; D is possibly TRBD1 (6 bases). Germline values: CDR1 MDHEN, CDR2 SYDVKM. The CDR3 is 15 residues long. Between the trimmed V and J ends, which lost 3 bases and 3 bases, there was a span of 12 bases. The CDR3 protein is CASSFTDRLNQPQHF. DNA for the CDR3: TGTGCCAGCAGTTTTACCGACAGGCTCAATCAGCCCCAGCATTTT.

Only a few counts were recorded for this clone. The chain employs TRBV19 and TRBJ2-3, with a possible D match to TRBD1 (5 bases). The CDR3 is made up of 15 amino acids. Germline assignment: CDR1 LNHDA and CDR2 SQIVND (reference sequence). Trimming shortened V by 0 bases and J by 5 bases, and 12 bases separated the two germline ends. CDR3 in amino acids: CASSIDITGGDTQYF. CDR3 bases: TGTGCCAGTAGTATAGATATTACAGGCGGAGATACGCAGTATTTT.

This clone was recorded only once. The chain employs TRBV6-4 and TRBJ1-6, with D hard to call. Germline V gene data show CDR1 as MRHNA and CDR2 as SNTAGT. This CDR3 has 13 residues. Trimming took 2 bases from V and 5 from J, leaving 4 bases between them. CDR3 residues: CASSDRDNSPLHF. The CDR3 region has the DNA TGTGCCAGCAGTGACAGGGATAATTCACCCCTCCACTTT.

This chain joins TRBV10-2 and TRBJ1-5, with unresolved D. CDR3 size: 14 residues. The germline V gene encodes CDR1 WSHSY and CDR2 SAAADI. V dropped 2 bases and J dropped 0 bases, with 5 bases sitting between them. CDR3 coding DNA: TGCGCCAGCAGTGAGGGAAATAGCAATCAGCCCCAGCATTTT. Translating it yields CASSEGNSNQPQHF.

This chain's CDR3 is CAISRTGGVGETQYF. CDR3 coding DNA: TGTGCCATCTCTCGGACAGGGGGCGTAGGGGAGACCCAGTACTTC. The chain uses TRBV10-3 and TRBJ2-5; 11 positions match TRBD1. V lost 8 bases to trimming and J lost 5 bases; unmatched junction nucleotides: 10. Germline V gene lookup returns CDR1 ENHRY and CDR2 SYGVKD. The CDR3 loop spans 15 amino acids.